Sequencing of this T cell receptor (beta chain) was carried out in a study of Ad26.COV2.S vaccination and SARS-CoV-2 variants. Study background: Once or twice, 56 days apart, Ad26.COV2.S was delivered intramuscularly. General observations from the study: From the TCR breadth and depth analyses, total T cell responses may have been underestimated.

This CDR3 contains 12 residues. V was cut by 4 bases and J by 12 bases, with 13 bases left in between. The germline gives CDR1 LNHDA, CDR2 SQIVND (reference sequence). Specified treatment: 15 to 20 received Ad26.COV2.S at low or high dose, single or two shots; roughly five received placebo; per-sample allocation not given. The study sampled participants on day 63 after the first vaccine or placebo injection. With regard to this clone: Antigen unknown.

Clones were read by immunoSEQ multiplex PCR, and TCRdb kept only the in-frame ones, dropping some. The data show 300,000 to 400,000 clones, roughly 90% seen once. The TCR comes from a person between 18 and 59 years old who received the Ad26.COV2.S COVID-19 vaccine or a placebo. The V and J genes are TRBV19 and TRBJ2-1; maybe TRBD2 (6 bases). This specimen consisted of peripheral blood, obtained in a trial of Ad26.COV2.S vaccine versus placebo. The CDR3 sequence is CASSKDYKGQFF. DNA of the CDR3: TGTGCCAGTAGTAAGGACTACAAGGGGCAGTTCTTC.